One and the same sample provided the 22 T cell receptor beta chains below, sequenced in a study of blood T cell repertoires in COVID-19. The repertoire was sequenced with immunoSEQ multiplex PCR; TCRdb's copy has only in-frame clones and lacks some. Among more than 250,000 clones listed, 83% were seen once. Sequenced sample: peripheral blood. The receptors were sampled from a woman aged 45 to 65 with acute or convalescent COVID-19.

This clone was counted between two and nine times. CDR3 protein: CASSSGDYGYTF. The CDR3 nucleotides read TGTGCCAGCAGTTCCGGGGACTATGGCTACACCTTC. The rearrangement joins TRBV28 to TRBJ1-2; D gene ambiguous. The CDR3 contains 12 residues. V lost 4 bases and J 3 bases, leaving 6 bases between the germline ends. Germline values: CDR1 MDHEN, CDR2 SYDVKM.

The V gene is TRBV4-2, the J gene TRBJ2-1; the match to TRBD2 covers 7 bases. Germline CDR1 is LGHNA and CDR2 is YNFKEQ. V lost 4 bases and J lost 5; bases outside the gene matches: 11. The CDR3 extends over 16 amino acids. In DNA, the CDR3 is TGTGCCAGCAGCCCCGGGGCGGGAGCTAACCACAATGAGCAGTTCTTC. Its protein is CASSPGAGANHNEQFF.

The V gene is TRBV5-4, the J gene TRBJ2-1; 14 bases agree with TRBD2. CDR3 length: 14 amino acids. The trim removed 4 bases at V and 12 bases at J, leaving 6 bases unmatched. From germline, CDR1 is SGHNT and CDR2 YYREEE (reference sequence). The CDR3 sequence is CASSEGLAGVLQFF. CDR3 nucleotide sequence: TGTGCCAGCAGCGAGGGACTAGCGGGAGTATTGCAGTTCTTC.

The V call is TRBV2, the J call TRBJ2-1; 11 nucleotides line up with TRBD1. V was clipped by 5 bases and J by 8 bases; unmatched bases: 5. Germline V gene lookup returns CDR1 SNHLY and CDR2 FYNNEI. The CDR3 runs to 14 residues. CDR3 nucleotides: TGTGCCAGCAGTAGGGACAGGGGGGATGATGAGCAGTTCTTC. Translated: CASSRDRGDDEQFF.

Comment on this clone: Distinct nucleotide sequences in the sample also encode this CDR3. The chain has TRBV3-1 (or the pseudogene TRBV3-2) and TRBJ1-1; D is undetermined. The CDR3 sequence is 13 residues long. Germline assignment: CDR1 LGHDT and CDR2 YNNKEL (reference sequence). The V end was cut by 4 bases, the J end by 1 base, with 7 bases between. CDR3 sequence reads: CASSPRGNTEAFF. In nucleotides, the CDR3 is TGTGCCAGCAGCCCGCGAGGGAACACTGAAGCTTTCTTT.

This chain joins TRBV6-2 or TRBV6-3 and TRBJ1-2; a possible D gene is TRBD1 (6 bases). The germline V and J ends were trimmed by 5 bases and 8 bases, with 21 bases remaining between them. The CDR3 has 15 residues. The germline gives CDR1 MNHEY, CDR2 SVGEGT. For the CDR3, the DNA is TGTGCCAGCAGTACCCAAGGACAGTGGGCTTCCGGCTACACCTTC. Encoded protein: CASSTQGQWASGYTF.

CDR3 sequence (DNA): TGTGCCAGCAGCTTGGCACAGGGGGTCCTCTCTGGGGCCAACGTCCTGACTTTC. Its translation is CASSLAQGVLSGANVLTF. The chain joins TRBV5-8 to TRBJ2-6, with 8 positions matching TRBD1. The V and J ends lost 0 bases and 0 bases, in that order; junction bases with no gene match: 5. Germline CDR1 reads SGHTS; CDR2 reads YDEGEE. The CDR3 runs to 18 residues.

The chain couples TRBV2 to TRBJ2-1; D possibly corresponds to TRBD1 (6 bases). V gave up 4 bases and J gave up 7 bases, with 14 bases separating them. CDR3 length: 14 amino acids. From germline, CDR1 is SNHLY and CDR2 FYNNEI. In nucleotides, the CDR3 is TGTGCCAGCAGTGCCCCGGCGAGGGGGAATGAGCAGTTCTTC. Its protein product is CASSAPARGNEQFF.

This chain connects TRBV5-1 to TRBJ1-6; 8 nucleotides line up with TRBD1. Germline CDR1 and CDR2: SGHRS and YFSETQ. This CDR3 is 16 amino acids long. J was trimmed by 7 bases and V by 5 bases; bases with no gene match: 11. CDR3 DNA sequence: TGCGCCAGCAGGGTGACAGGGGCCGCTACCAATTCACCCCTCCACTTT. It yields the protein CASRVTGAATNSPLHF.

The V call is TRBV6-5, the J call TRBJ2-5; TRBD1 aligns across 7 bases. From germline, CDR1 is MNHEY and CDR2 SVGAGI. Losses at the gene ends were 5 bases for V and 2 bases for J; bases not matched to a gene: 2. The CDR3 extends over 13 amino acids. The CDR3 DNA is TGTGCCAGCAGTCGGGACAGACAAGAGACCCAGTACTTC. Translation: CASSRDRQETQYF.

This clone was detected a few times. This sequence joins TRBV25-1 and TRBJ1-1; weak D call: TRBD1 (6 bases). The V end was cut by 6 bases, the J end by 1 base, with 6 bases between. CDR1 is MGHDK, CDR2 SYGVNS, per germline. CDR3 length equals 12 residues. The CDR3 DNA follows: TGTGCCAGCAGGGGACAGAACACTGAAGCTTTCTTT. This codes for CASRGQNTEAFF.

The J gene is TRBJ2-2, the V gene TRBV7-3; D unclear. Trimming shortened V by 1 base and J by 3 bases, and 9 bases separated the two germline ends. CDR3 length: 15 residues. Germline V gene sequence: CDR1 SGHTA, CDR2 FQGTGA. CDR3 in amino acids: CASSLMAGDTGELFF. In nucleotides, the CDR3 is TGTGCCAGCAGCTTAATGGCAGGTGACACCGGGGAGCTGTTTTTT.

The chain combines TRBV10-3 with TRBJ1-2; 10 positions match TRBD1. V trimming: 0 bases; J trimming: 6 bases; junction bases outside the gene matches: 7. This CDR3 comprises 16 residues. Germline values: CDR1 ENHRY, CDR2 SYGVKD. The CDR3 sequence is CAISESGTGETHGYTF. In nucleotides, the CDR3 is TGTGCCATCAGTGAGTCTGGGACAGGGGAGACTCATGGCTACACCTTC.

The rearrangement uses TRBV15 and TRBJ2-3, with D possibly TRBD2 on 5 matching bases. In germline, CDR1 is LNHNV, CDR2 YYDKDF (reference sequence). The CDR3 has 14 residues. V lost 5 bases to trimming and J lost 0 bases, with 9 bases between them. CDR3 in DNA: TGTGCCACCAGCTCCGGGAAAAGCACAGATACGCAGTATTTT. It specifies CATSSGKSTDTQYF.

The chain is built from TRBV18 and TRBJ2-7; TRBD1 aligns across 7 bases. This CDR3 has 13 residues. The V gene end was trimmed by 3 bases and the J gene end by 7 bases; junction bases not matched to a gene: 6. CDR1 and CDR2 (germline): KGHSH, LQKENI. As DNA, the CDR3 is TGTGCCAGCTCACCGGAAAACAGGGGAGAGCAGTACTTC. Translated: CASSPENRGEQYF.

The chain recombines TRBV19 with TRBJ2-1; 9 bases agree with TRBD2. The germline V gene encodes CDR1 LNHDA and CDR2 SQIVND (reference sequence). This CDR3 is 16 amino acids long. Germline trimming cut 1 base from V and 3 bases from J; bases unmatched to any gene: 4. The CDR3 protein is CASSIAASGIYNEQFF. The DNA of the CDR3 is TGTGCCAGTAGTATAGCCGCTAGCGGGATCTACAATGAGCAGTTCTTC.

This sequence joins TRBV18 and TRBJ1-5, with D tentatively TRBD1 (5 bases). CDR1 KGHSH and CDR2 LQKENI come from the germline V gene. The germline V and J ends were trimmed by 3 bases and 2 bases, with 11 bases remaining between them. This CDR3 spans 15 amino acids. The CDR3 sequence is CASSPGGVGNQPQHF. Written as DNA, the CDR3 is TGTGCCAGCTCACCGGGGGGAGTGGGCAATCAGCCCCAGCATTTT.

The V gene is TRBV5-1, the J gene TRBJ1-4, with TRBD1 matching 9 bases. The CDR3 consists of 17 residues. Germline assignment: CDR1 SGHRS and CDR2 YFSETQ. With 5 bases clipped from V and 5 bases from J, the junction kept 13 bases outside the gene matches. CDR3 protein: CASRPDTTGGINEKLFF. CDR3 nucleotide sequence: TGCGCCAGCAGACCCGATACCACAGGGGGCATCAATGAAAAACTGTTTTTT.

This clone came up once. The identical CDR3 is also encoded by other nucleotide sequences in the sample. This chain connects TRBV10-3 to TRBJ2-3, with unresolved D. The CDR3 loop spans 12 amino acids. Trimming took off 0 bases at V and 5 bases at J, with 3 bases between the two ends. Per germline, CDR1 ENHRY and CDR2 SYGVKD. CDR3: CAISESRDTQYF. The CDR3 coding sequence is TGTGCCATCAGTGAGTCGAGAGATACGCAGTATTTT.

The genes are TRBV5-4 and TRBJ2-2, with 8 bases identical to TRBD1. V lost 4 bases, J lost 0 bases, and 2 bases stayed unmatched. The CDR3 consists of 15 residues. The germline V gene has CDR1 SGHNT and CDR2 YYREEE (reference sequence). CDR3 sequence: CASSQGQANTGELFF. Here the CDR3 DNA reads TGTGCCAGCAGCCAGGGACAGGCGAACACCGGGGAGCTGTTTTTT.

This clone was detected a few times. The V gene is TRBV30, the J gene TRBJ1-3; no clear D. Trimming removed 3 bases at V and 0 bases at J, with 3 bases between. This CDR3 comprises 12 residues. Germline loops: CDR1 GTSNPN, CDR2 SVGIG (reference sequence). CDR3 protein: CAWSHSGNTIYF. The DNA of the CDR3 is TGTGCCTGGAGCCACTCTGGAAACACCATATATTTT.

The V gene is TRBV5-1, the J gene TRBJ2-1, with a tentative D call TRBD2 (6 bases). The CDR3 has 13 amino acids. Looked up from germline, CDR1 is SGHRS and CDR2 is YFSETQ. The ends were cut back, 7 bases at V and 6 bases at J, with 14 bases in the middle. The CDR3: CASRERSGNEQFF. The CDR3 DNA reads as TGCGCCAGCCGGGAGCGTTCCGGCAATGAGCAGTTCTTC.